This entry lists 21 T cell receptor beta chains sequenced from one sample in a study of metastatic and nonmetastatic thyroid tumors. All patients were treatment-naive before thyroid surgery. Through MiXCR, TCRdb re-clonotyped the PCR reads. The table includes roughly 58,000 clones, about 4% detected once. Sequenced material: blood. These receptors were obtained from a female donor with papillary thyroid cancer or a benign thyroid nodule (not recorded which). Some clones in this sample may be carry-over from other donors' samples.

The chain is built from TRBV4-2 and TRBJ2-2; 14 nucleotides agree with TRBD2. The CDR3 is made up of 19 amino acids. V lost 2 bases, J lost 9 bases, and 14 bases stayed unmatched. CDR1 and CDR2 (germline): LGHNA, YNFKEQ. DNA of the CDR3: TGTGCCAGCAGCCAACTAATGGGACTAGCGGGAGCGCAACGTTGGGAGCTGTTTTTT. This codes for CASSQLMGLAGAQRWELFF.

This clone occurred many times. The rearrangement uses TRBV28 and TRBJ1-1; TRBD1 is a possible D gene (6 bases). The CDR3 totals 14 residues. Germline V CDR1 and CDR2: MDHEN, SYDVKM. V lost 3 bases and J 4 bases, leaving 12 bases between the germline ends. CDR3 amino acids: CASSLVGGTTEAFF. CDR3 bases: TGTGCCAGCAGTTTGGTAGGGGGGACCACTGAAGCTTTCTTT.

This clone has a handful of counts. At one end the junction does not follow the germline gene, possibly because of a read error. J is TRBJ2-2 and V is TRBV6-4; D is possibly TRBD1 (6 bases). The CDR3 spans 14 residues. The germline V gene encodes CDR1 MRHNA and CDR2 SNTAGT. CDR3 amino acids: CAISAQGMVGELFF. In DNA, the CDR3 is TGTGCCATCAGTGCTCAGGGGATGGTCGGGGAGCTGTTTTTT.

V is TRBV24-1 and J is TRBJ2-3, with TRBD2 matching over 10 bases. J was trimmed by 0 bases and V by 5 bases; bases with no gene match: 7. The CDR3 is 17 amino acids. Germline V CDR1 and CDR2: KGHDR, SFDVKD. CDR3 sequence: CATSGKREGYSTDTQYF. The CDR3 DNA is TGTGCCACCAGTGGTAAGCGGGAGGGCTACAGCACAGATACGCAGTATTTT.

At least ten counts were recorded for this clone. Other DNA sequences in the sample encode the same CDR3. The CDR3 region is CASSIMGHHNEQFF. The CDR3 bases are TGTGCCAGTAGTATTATGGGGCACCACAATGAGCAGTTCTTC. This chain uses TRBV19 with TRBJ2-1; a weak D match, TRBD1 (5 bases). V lost 3 bases to trimming and J lost 5 bases, with 11 bases between them. The CDR3 loop spans 14 amino acids. Germline V gene data show CDR1 as LNHDA and CDR2 as SQIVND (reference sequence).

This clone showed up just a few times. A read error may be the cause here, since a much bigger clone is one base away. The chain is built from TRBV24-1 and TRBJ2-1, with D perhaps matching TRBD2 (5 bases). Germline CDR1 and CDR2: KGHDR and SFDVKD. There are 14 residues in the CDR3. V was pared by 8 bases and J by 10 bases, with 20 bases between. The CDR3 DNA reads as TGTGCCACCATTATCGGTGGAGGTCCAGAGGAGCAGTTCTTC. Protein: CATIIGGGPEEQFF.

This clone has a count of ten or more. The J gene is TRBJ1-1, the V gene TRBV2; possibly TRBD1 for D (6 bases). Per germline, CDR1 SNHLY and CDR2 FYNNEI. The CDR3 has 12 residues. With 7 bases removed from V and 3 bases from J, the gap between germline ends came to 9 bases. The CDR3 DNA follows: TGTGCCAGCATTTACAGGGACACTGAAGCTTTCTTT. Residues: CASIYRDTEAFF. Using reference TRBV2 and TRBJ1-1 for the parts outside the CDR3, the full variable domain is EPEVTQTPSHQVTQMGQEVILRCVPISNHLYFYWYRQILGQKVEFLVSFYNNEISEKSEIFDDQFSVERPDGSNFTLKIRSTKLEDSAMYFCASIYRDTEAFFGQGTRLTVV.

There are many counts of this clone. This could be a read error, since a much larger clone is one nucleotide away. CDR3 in amino acids: CASSLQVSEAFF. In DNA form, the CDR3 reads TGTGCCAGCAGTCTTCAGGTTAGTGAAGCTTTCTTT. This chain links TRBV28 with TRBJ1-1; D ambiguous. From germline, CDR1 is MDHEN and CDR2 SYDVKM. The CDR3 length is 12 residues. V shed 5 bases and J shed 7 bases, with 11 bases lying between them.

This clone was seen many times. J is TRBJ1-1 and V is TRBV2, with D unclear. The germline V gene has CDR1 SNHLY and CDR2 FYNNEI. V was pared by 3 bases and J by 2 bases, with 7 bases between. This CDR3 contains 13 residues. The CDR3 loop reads CASSEMYNTEAFF. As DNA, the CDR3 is TGTGCCAGCAGTGAGATGTACAACACTGAAGCTTTCTTT.

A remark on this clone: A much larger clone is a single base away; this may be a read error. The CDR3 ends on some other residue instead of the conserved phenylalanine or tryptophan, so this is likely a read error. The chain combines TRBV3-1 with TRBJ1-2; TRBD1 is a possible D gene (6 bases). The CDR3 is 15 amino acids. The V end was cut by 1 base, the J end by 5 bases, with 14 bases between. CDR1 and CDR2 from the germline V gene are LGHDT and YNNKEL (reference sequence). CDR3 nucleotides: TGTGCCAGCAGCCAAGGCGACAGGCTGAAGTATGGCTACACCCTC. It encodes CASSQGDRLKYGYTL.

The CDR3 nucleotides read TGTGCCAGCAGTTTTAATGGTGGCACAGATACGCAGTATTTT. Translated, it gives CASSFNGGTDTQYF. J is TRBJ2-3 and V is TRBV6-4, with no clear D. In germline, CDR1 is MRHNA, CDR2 SNTAGT. CDR3 length equals 14 residues. V shed 5 bases and J shed 1 base, with 10 bases lying between them.

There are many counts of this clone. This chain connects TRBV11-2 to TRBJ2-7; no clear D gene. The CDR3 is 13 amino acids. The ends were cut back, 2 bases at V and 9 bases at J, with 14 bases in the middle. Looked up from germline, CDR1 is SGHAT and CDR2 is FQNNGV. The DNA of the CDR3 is TGTGCCAGCAGCTTATGCAGCGTCCACAGGCAGTACTTC. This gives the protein CASSLCSVHRQYF.

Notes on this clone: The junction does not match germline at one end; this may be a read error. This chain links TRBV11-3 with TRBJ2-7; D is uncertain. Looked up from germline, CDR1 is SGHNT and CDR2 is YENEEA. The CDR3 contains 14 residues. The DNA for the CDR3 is TGTGCCAGCGGCTTGGACGGGCACCCCTACGAGCAGTACTTC. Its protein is CASGLDGHPYEQYF.

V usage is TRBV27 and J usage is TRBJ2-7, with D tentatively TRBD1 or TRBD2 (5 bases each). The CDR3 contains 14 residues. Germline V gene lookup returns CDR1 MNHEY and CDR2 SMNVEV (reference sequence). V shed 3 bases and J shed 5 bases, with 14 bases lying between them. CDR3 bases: TGTGCCAGCAGTTTGGAAGGGACCGGCAACGAGCAGTACTTC. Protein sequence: CASSLEGTGNEQYF.

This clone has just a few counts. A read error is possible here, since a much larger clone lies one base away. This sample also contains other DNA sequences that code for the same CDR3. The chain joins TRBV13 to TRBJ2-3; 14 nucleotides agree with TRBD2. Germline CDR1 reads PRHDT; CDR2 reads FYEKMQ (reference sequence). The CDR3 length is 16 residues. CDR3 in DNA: TGTGCCAGCAGCACGACTAGCGGGAGGGCCGGAGATACGCAGTACTTT. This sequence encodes CASSTTSGRAGDTQYF.

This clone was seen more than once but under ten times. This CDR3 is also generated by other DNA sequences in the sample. CDR3 nucleotide sequence: TGTGCCAGCAGTGAGGCGCCGGGGAACGAGCAGTACTTC. This sequence encodes CASSEAPGNEQYF. V and J are TRBV6-1 and TRBJ2-7; possible D gene TRBD2, 5 bases. The length of the CDR3 is 13 residues. V lost 3 bases and J 5 bases, leaving 11 bases between the germline ends. The germline V gene has CDR1 MNHNS and CDR2 SASEGT.

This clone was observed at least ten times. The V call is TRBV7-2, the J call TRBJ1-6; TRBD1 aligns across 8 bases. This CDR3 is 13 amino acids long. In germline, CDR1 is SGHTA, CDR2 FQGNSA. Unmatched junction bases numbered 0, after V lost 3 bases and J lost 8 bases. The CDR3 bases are TGTGCCAGCAGCTTGACAGGGGATTCACCCCTCCACTTT. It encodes CASSLTGDSPLHF.

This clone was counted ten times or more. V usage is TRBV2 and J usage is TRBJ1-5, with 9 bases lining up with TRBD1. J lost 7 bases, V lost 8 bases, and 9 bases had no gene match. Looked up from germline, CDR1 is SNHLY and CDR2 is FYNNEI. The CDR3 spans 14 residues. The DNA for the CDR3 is TGTGCCAGCGGACTACAGGGGGCGGAACAGCCCCAGCATTTT. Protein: CASGLQGAEQPQHF.

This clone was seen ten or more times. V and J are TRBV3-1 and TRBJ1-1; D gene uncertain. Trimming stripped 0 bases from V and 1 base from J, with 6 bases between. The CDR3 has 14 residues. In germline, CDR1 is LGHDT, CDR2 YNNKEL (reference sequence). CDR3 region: CASSQEAGNTEAFF. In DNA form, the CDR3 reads TGTGCCAGCAGCCAAGAAGCCGGGAACACTGAAGCTTTCTTT.

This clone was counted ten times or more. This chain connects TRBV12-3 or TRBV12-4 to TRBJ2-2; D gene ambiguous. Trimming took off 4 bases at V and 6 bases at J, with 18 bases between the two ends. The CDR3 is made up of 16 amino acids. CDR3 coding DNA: TGTGCCAGCAGTTCCCTCGGATCAGGTGTGGCCGGGGAGCTGTTTTTT. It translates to CASSSLGSGVAGELFF.

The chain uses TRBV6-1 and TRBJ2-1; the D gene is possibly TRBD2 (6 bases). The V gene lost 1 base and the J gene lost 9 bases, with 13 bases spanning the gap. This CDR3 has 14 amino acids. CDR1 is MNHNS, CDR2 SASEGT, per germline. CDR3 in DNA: TGTGCCAGCAGTGAAGTCGGGGGTTGGTTTGAGCAGTTCTTC. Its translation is CASSEVGGWFEQFF.